This T cell receptor beta chain was identified in a study of shared T cell receptors in the human thymus. This clone was detected only a few times. Germline V lookup: CDR1 PRHDT, CDR2 FYEKMQ (reference sequence). V lost 4 bases and J 10 bases, leaving 8 bases between the germline ends. The CDR3 spans 12 residues. Using immunoSEQ multiplex PCR, the repertoire was profiled, and TCRdb retains in-frame clones only, with some absent. The profile shows hundreds of thousands of clones, 75% to 90% of them singletons. Another study also made use of these data, one on human thymus T cells.

The specimen was thymocytes. The sequence was obtained from a girl under three years old with a congenital heart defect. V usage is TRBV13 and J usage is TRBJ2-6, with D perhaps matching TRBD2 (6 bases). In nucleotides, the CDR3 is TGTGCCAGCAGCTCGGAGGGGAACGTCCTGACTTTC. It codes for CASSSEGNVLTF.